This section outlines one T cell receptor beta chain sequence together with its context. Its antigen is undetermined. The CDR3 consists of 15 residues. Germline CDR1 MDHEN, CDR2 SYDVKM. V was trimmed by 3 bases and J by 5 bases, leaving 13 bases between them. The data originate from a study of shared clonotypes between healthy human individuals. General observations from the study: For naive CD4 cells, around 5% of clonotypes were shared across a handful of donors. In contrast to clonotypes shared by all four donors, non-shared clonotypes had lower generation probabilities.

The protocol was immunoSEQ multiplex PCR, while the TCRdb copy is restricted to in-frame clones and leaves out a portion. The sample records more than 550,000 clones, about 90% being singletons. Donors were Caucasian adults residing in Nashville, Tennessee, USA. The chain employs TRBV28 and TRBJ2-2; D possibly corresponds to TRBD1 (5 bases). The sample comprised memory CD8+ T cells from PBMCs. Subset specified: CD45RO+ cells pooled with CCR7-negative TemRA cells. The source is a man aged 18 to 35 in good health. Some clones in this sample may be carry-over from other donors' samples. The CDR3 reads CASSLWGLQTGELFF. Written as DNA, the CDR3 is TGTGCCAGCAGTTTGTGGGGCCTTCAAACCGGGGAGCTGTTTTTT.